This is a list of T cell receptor beta chains from one sample in a study of OX40 agonist ivuxolimab in advanced cancers. Clones were read by immunoSEQ multiplex PCR, and TCRdb kept only the in-frame ones, dropping some. The repertoire has about 24,000 clones, 77% of them found once; the top ten carry 15% to 20%. The sample was CD4+ or CD8+ T cells sorted from blood, taken in a trial of the OX40 agonist ivuxolimab. The receptors were sampled from an adult with an advanced solid tumor such as melanoma, head and neck, liver or kidney cancer. The CDR3 runs from the conserved cysteine through the conserved F or W. A D gene is named only where the DNA matches it firmly. The listing skips clone size in some rows; elsewhere it reads once, few, many or a size class.

TRBJ2-7 | NA | few | TRBV7-9 | TGTGCCAGCAGCCGGAGCGGACCCTACGAGCAGTACTTC | CASSRSGPYEQYF
TRBJ2-4 | NA | NA | TRBV11-3 | TGTGCCAGCAGTTCAAGGTCGGGAGACATTCAGTACTTC | CASSSRSGDIQYF
TRBJ1-5 | TRBD1 | NA | TRBV19 | TGTGCCTCCCGCAAGGGGGCCACTTTCAATCAGCCCCAGCATTTT | CASRKGATFNQPQHF
TRBJ2-1 | NA | NA | TRBV5-1 | TGCGCCAGCTCCGGGTTAGCGGTGGAGCAGTTCTTC | CASSGLAVEQFF
TRBJ2-5 | NA | NA | TRBV9 | TGTGCCAGCAGCCCTCCTACCCATGAGGAGACCCAGTACTTC | CASSPPTHEETQYF
TRBJ2-7 | NA | NA | TRBV6-6 | TGTGCCAGCAGTTCCAACAATCAGCAGTACTTC | CASSSNNQQYF
TRBJ2-5 | NA | NA | TRBV9 | TGTGCCAGCAGCGTAGGCCGGGGCTTCCAAGAGACCCAGTACTTC | CASSVGRGFQETQYF
TRBJ2-3 | NA | few | TRBV15 | TGTGCCACCAGCAGAGCAGGACCGCAAGGGAGCGCTACGCAGTATTTT | CATSRAGPQGSATQYF
TRBJ2-6 | TRBD1 | NA | TRBV5-1 | TGCGCCAGCAGCGCCGGGACAGGGCTATCTGGGGCCAACGTCCTGACTTTC | CASSAGTGLSGANVLTF
TRBJ2-5 | NA | NA | TRBV5-4 | TGTGCCAGCAGCTTGGACCAGGGCCGACAAGAGACCCAGTACTTC | CASSLDQGRQETQYF
TRBJ2-1 | NA | NA | TRBV12-2 | TGTGCAAGTCGCTTAAGGCAGCCCTACAATGAGCAGTTCTTC | CASRLRQPYNEQFF
TRBJ1-2 | NA | NA | TRBV30 | TGTGCCTGGGGCCTCAACTTGGGGAATGGCTACACCTTC | CAWGLNLGNGYTF
TRBJ2-5 | TRBD1 | NA | TRBV5-1 | TGCGCCAGCAGCACCGACAGGGGTCTGGAGACCCAGTACTTC | CASSTDRGLETQYF
TRBJ1-5 | NA | NA | TRBV27 | TGTGCCAGCAGTTTTCGGTCTATGCATCAGCCCCAGCATTTT | CASSFRSMHQPQHF
TRBJ1-2 | NA | NA | TRBV15 | TGTGCCACCAGCAGAGATGGAGGCTATGGCTACACCTTC | CATSRDGGYGYTF
TRBJ2-1 | NA | NA | TRBV7-3 | TGTGCCAGCAGCTTACGACCGAGGGGCTACAATGAGCAGTTCTTC | CASSLRPRGYNEQFF
TRBJ2-2 | TRBD2 | NA | TRBV10-3 | TGTGCCATCAGTGAGCAGCGGGGGCTAGGGACCGGGGAGCTGTTTTTT | CAISEQRGLGTGELFF
TRBJ2-5 | NA | NA | TRBV27 | TGTGCCAGCAGTTTACGCTCGGACGTCGAGACCCAGTACTTC | CASSLRSDVETQYF
TRBJ1-1 | TRBD1 | NA | TRBV19 | TGTGCCAGTAGTGTAACAGGGGGGAGCACTGAAGCTTTCTTT | CASSVTGGSTEAFF
TRBJ1-1 | NA | NA | TRBV5-4 | TGTGCCAGCAGACCTCCCGGGCAGAACACTGAAGCTTTCTTT | CASRPPGQNTEAFF
TRBJ2-3 | TRBD2 | NA | TRBV29-1 | TGCAGCGTTGCTGGGGGGGGGATAGATACGCAGTATTTT | CSVAGGGIDTQYF
TRBJ2-7 | TRBD2 | NA | TRBV13 | TGTGCCAGCAGCAAACGGATAGCGGGAGGTAACGAGCAGTACTTC | CASSKRIAGGNEQYF
TRBJ1-1 | NA | few | TRBV9 | TGTGCCAGCAGCGTATACTCTGGCACTGAAGCTTTCTTT | CASSVYSGTEAFF
TRBJ2-2 | TRBD2 | NA | TRBV27 | TGTGCCAGCAGTTTCGGCGGGAGAGTCGCCGGGGAGCTGTTTTTT | CASSFGGRVAGELFF
TRBJ1-3 | TRBD1 | NA | TRBV6-6 | TGTGCCAGCAGTCCCACAGGGGGCTCTGGAAACACCATATATTTT | CASSPTGGSGNTIYF
TRBJ2-3 | TRBD2 | NA | TRBV27 | TGTGCCAGCAGTCGGACTAGCGGGATGAATACGCAGTATTTT | CASSRTSGMNTQYF
TRBJ2-7 | NA | NA | TRBV4-1 | TGCGCCAGCAGCCAGGCAAGGGGATCCTACGAGCAGTACTTC | CASSQARGSYEQYF
TRBJ2-5 | NA | large | TRBV14 | TGTGCCAGCAGCCAAGTGCGGTACCAAGAGACCCAGTACTTC | CASSQVRYQETQYF
TRBJ2-3 | TRBD2 | NA | TRBV5-5 | TGTGCCAGCAGCTTGGAAGCGGGGACCGGCACAGATACGCAGTATTTT | CASSLEAGTGTDTQYF
TRBJ2-7 | NA | NA | TRBV11-2 | TGTGCCAGCAGCTTTGAGCCAGGGGCCCACTACGAGCAGTACTTC | CASSFEPGAHYEQYF
TRBJ1-1 | NA | NA | TRBV4-2 | TGTGCCAGCAGCCAAGACCCGGGGCGGAACACTGAAGCTTTCTTT | CASSQDPGRNTEAFF
TRBJ2-5 | NA | NA | TRBV5-6 | TGTGCCAGCAGCGAATGGGGTCTCCCCAAAGAGACCCAGTACTTC | CASSEWGLPKETQYF
TRBJ2-3 | NA | NA | TRBV27 | TGTGCCAGCAGCCACAAACAGCGGACGGTGGACACAGATACGCAGTATTTT | CASSHKQRTVDTDTQYF
TRBJ2-1 | TRBD2 | few | TRBV19 | TGTGCCAGTAGTATCGGGACTAGCGGGAGTGTGCAGTTCTTC | CASSIGTSGSVQFF
TRBJ2-5 | NA | NA | TRBV5-1 | TGCGCCAGCAGCTTGCAACAGGCCAACCAAGAGACCCAGTACTTC | CASSLQQANQETQYF
TRBJ2-1 | NA | once | TRBV4-1 | TGCGCCAGCCGTACCCTCGTTGGGGGCTTCTACTCCTACAATGAGCAGTTCTTC | CASRTLVGGFYSYNEQFF
TRBJ1-1 | NA | once | TRBV19 | TGTGCCAGTAGTCGCCCGGAAGAGGTGGACACTGAAGCTTTCTTT | CASSRPEEVDTEAFF
TRBJ2-5 | TRBD1 | NA | TRBV11-1 | TGTGCCAGCAGCCAGACGGGACAGAGTCAAGAGACCCAGTACTTC | CASSQTGQSQETQYF
TRBJ1-4 | NA | medium-sized | TRBV25-1 | TGTGCCAGCAGTGGGGAAAAACTGTTTTTT | CASSGEKLFF